This entry lists 2 T cell receptor beta chains sequenced from one sample in a study of PD-L1 blockade in urothelial cancer. The protocol was immunoSEQ multiplex PCR, while the TCRdb copy is restricted to in-frame clones and leaves out a portion. The sample has tens of thousands of clones; more than 80% are singletons. Indicated time point: peripheral blood 6 weeks after treatment start. The starting material was PBMCs, obtained around atezolizumab (anti-PD-L1) treatment. These receptors were collected from a man aged 70 or older with urothelial cancer.

The rearrangement uses TRBV19 and TRBJ2-7; 9 bases align to TRBD1. The CDR3 totals 13 residues. Germline lookup yields CDR1 LNHDA and CDR2 SQIVND (reference sequence). V lost 8 bases to trimming and J lost 7 bases; unmatched junction nucleotides: 9. The CDR3 DNA reads as TGTGCCAGTGCCGGGACAGGGACCAAAGAGCAGTACTTC. Protein sequence: CASAGTGTKEQYF.

The gene calls are TRBV5-1 and TRBJ2-1; 8 bases fit TRBD2. The CDR3 is 12 residues long. The germline gives CDR1 SGHRS, CDR2 YFSETQ. V lost 7 bases, J lost 9 bases, and 6 bases stayed unmatched. CDR3 region: CASSHGGGEQFF. The DNA of the CDR3 is TGCGCCAGCTCCCACGGGGGGGGTGAGCAGTTCTTC.